The clone carrying this T cell receptor (beta chain) was recorded once. Its specificity is not known. The data were taken from a study of T cells after yellow fever vaccination. Study findings and constraints: Subsequent booster samples again held most clones from primary vaccination (approximately 95% CD4, about 90% CD8).

The V gene lost 8 bases and the J gene lost 1 base, with 14 bases spanning the gap. The CDR3 sequence is 15 residues long. A 5'RACE template-switching step, the method used to make TCR cDNA, added a universal primer site and UMIs. MiXCR, run by TCRdb on the 5' RACE reads, gives a single entry per CDR3 protein. The data hold around 550,000 distinct CDR3 sequences, with 15% to 20% observed a single time. The source was PBMCs, collected 15 days after the yellow fever booster vaccination. This chain connects TRBV12-3 or TRBV12-4 to TRBJ2-2; D gene unclear. The TCR originated in a man between 25 and 39 years old who received the YFV17D yellow fever vaccine. The CDR3 DNA reads as TGTGCCAGCTTCGGCTGGGGTGAGAACACCGGGGAGCTGTTTTTT. Amino acids: CASFGWGENTGELFF.